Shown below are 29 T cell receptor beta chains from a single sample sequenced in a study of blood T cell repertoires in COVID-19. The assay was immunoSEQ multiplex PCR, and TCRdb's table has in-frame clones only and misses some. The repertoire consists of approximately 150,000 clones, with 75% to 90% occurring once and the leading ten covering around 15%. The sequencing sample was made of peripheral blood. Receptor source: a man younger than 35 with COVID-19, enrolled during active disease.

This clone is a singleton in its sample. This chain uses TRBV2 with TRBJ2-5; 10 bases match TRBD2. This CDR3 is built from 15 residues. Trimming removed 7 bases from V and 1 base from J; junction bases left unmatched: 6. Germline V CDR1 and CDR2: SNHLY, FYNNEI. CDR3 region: CASNSLAGPQETQYF. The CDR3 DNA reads TGTGCCAGCAACTCACTAGCGGGGCCCCAAGAGACCCAGTACTTC.

CDR3 loop: CASRSSGYTSTDTQYF. The DNA for the CDR3 is TGTGCCAGCAGATCTAGTGGGTATACTAGCACAGATACGCAGTATTTT. The rearrangement joins TRBV28 to TRBJ2-3; D is undetermined. The germline V gene has CDR1 MDHEN and CDR2 SYDVKM. There are 16 residues in the CDR3. Trimming left V 6 bases short and J 0 bases short, with 16 bases between.

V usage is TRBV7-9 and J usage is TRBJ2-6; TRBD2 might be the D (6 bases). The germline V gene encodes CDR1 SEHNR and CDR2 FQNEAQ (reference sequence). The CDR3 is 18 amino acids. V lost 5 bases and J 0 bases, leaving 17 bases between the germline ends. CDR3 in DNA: TGTGCCAGCAGCCCGGGACTCTCCCTAAGCTCTGGGGCCAACGTCCTGACTTTC. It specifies CASSPGLSLSSGANVLTF. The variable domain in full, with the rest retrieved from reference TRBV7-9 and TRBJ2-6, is DTGVSQNPRHKITKRGQNVTFRCDPISEHNRLYWYRQTLGQGPEFLTYFQNEAQLEKSRLLSDRFSAERPKGSFSTLEIQRTEQGDSAMYLCASSPGLSLSSGANVLTFGAGSRLTVL.

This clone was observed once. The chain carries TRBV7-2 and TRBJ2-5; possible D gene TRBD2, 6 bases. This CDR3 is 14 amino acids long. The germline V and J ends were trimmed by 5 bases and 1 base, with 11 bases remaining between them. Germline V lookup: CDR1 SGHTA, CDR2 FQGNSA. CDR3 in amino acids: CASSPAGIQETQYF. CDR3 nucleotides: TGTGCCAGCAGCCCCGCGGGAATCCAAGAGACCCAGTACTTC.

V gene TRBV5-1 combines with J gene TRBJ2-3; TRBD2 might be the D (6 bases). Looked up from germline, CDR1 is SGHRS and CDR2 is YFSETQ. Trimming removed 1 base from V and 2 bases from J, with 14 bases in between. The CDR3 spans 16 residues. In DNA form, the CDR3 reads TGCGCCAGCAGCTTGAAGGACTACCCGATCACAGATACGCAGTATTTT. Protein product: CASSLKDYPITDTQYF.

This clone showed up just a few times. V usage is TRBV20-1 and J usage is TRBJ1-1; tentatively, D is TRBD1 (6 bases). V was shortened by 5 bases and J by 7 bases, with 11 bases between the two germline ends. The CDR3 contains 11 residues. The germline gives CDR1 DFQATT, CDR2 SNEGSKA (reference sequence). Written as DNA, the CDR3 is TGCAGTGCTTCTTACAGGGTTGAAGCTTTCTTT. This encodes CSASYRVEAFF.

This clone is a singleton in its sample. The CDR3 loop is CASSQSLSTGGEQYF. The CDR3 DNA reads TGTGCCAGCAGTCAAAGCCTTTCGACAGGGGGCGAGCAGTACTTC. This chain joins TRBV6-2 or TRBV6-3 and TRBJ2-7, with 9 positions matching TRBD1. The CDR3 consists of 15 residues. Germline CDR1 MNHEY, CDR2 SVGEGT. The V and J ends lost 5 bases and 6 bases, in that order; junction bases with no gene match: 11.

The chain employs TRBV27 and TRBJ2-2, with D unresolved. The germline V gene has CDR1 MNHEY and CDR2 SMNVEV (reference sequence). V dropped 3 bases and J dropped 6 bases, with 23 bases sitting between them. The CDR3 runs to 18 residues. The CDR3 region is CASSFKSPSQIISGELFF. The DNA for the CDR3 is TGTGCCAGCAGTTTTAAGAGTCCAAGCCAAATCATTTCCGGGGAGCTGTTTTTT.

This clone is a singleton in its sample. The CDR3: CASSQDRDRGGYTF. In DNA form, the CDR3 reads TGCGCCAGCAGCCAAGATCGGGATAGGGGGGGCTACACCTTC. This chain connects TRBV4-1 to TRBJ1-2; possible D gene TRBD1, 6 bases. Trimming took off 0 bases at V and 8 bases at J, with 13 bases between the two ends. The CDR3 is 14 residues long. Looked up from germline, CDR1 is MGHRA and CDR2 is YSYEKL.

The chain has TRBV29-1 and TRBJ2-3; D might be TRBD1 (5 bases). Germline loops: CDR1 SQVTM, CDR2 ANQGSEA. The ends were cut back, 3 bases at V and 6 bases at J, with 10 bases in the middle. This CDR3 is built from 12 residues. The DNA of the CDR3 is TGCAGCGTTGAGGGCAGGGTGGATACGCAGTATTTT. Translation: CSVEGRVDTQYF.

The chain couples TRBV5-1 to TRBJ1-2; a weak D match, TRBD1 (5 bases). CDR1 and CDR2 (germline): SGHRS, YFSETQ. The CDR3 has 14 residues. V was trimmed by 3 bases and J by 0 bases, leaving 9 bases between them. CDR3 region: CASSYRTANYGYTF. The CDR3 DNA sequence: TGCGCCAGCAGCTACAGGACCGCTAACTATGGCTACACCTTC.

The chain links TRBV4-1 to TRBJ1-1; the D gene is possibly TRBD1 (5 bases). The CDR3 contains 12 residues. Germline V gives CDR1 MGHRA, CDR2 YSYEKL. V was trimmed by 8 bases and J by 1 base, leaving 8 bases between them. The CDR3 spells CASQGANTEAFF. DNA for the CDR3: TGCGCCAGCCAAGGGGCGAACACTGAAGCTTTCTTT.

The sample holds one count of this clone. The DNA of the CDR3 is TGTGCCAGCAGTTTCGCGACAGGGGTCGAGCAGTACTTC. Translation gives CASSFATGVEQYF. The V and J genes are TRBV28 and TRBJ2-7; TRBD1 matches 8 bases. Germline trimming cut 3 bases from V and 6 bases from J; bases unmatched to any gene: 4. The CDR3 is 13 amino acids. Germline V gene sequence: CDR1 MDHEN, CDR2 SYDVKM.

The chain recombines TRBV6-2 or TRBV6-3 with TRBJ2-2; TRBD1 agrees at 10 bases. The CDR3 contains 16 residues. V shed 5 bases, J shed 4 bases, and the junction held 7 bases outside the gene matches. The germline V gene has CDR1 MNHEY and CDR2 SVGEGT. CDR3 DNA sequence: TGTGCCAGCAGTCAGACAGGGGGCATTATCACCGGGGAGCTGTTTTTT. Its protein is CASSQTGGIITGELFF.

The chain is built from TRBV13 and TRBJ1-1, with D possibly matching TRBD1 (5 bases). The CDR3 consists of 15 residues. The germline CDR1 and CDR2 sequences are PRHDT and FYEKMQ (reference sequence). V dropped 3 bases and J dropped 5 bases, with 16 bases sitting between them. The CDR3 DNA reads TGTGCCAGCAGCTTTTTCGTGAGGGGAGGGACTGAAGCTTTCTTT. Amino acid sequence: CASSFFVRGGTEAFF.

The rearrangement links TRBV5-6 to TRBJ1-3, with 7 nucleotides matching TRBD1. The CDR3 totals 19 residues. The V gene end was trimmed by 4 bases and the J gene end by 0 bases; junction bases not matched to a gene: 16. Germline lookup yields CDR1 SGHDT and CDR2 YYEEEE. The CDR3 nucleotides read TGTGCCAGCAGCCAGTTGATTTACAGGGGTAGGGGCTCTGGAAACACCATATATTTT. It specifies CASSQLIYRGRGSGNTIYF.

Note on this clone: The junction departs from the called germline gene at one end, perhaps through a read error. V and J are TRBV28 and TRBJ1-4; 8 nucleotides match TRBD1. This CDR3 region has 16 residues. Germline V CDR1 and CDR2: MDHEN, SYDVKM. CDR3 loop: CASSKAGTGINEKLLF. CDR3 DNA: TGTGCCAGCAGTAAGGCCGGGACAGGTATTAATGAAAAACTGCTTTTT.

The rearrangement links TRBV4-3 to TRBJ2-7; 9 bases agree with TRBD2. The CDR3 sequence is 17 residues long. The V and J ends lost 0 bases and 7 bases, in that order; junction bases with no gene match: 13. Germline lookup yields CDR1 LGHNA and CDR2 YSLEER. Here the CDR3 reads CASSQDLVSGRKREQYF. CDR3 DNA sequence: TGCGCCAGCAGCCAAGATCTCGTCAGCGGGAGGAAACGAGAGCAGTACTTC.

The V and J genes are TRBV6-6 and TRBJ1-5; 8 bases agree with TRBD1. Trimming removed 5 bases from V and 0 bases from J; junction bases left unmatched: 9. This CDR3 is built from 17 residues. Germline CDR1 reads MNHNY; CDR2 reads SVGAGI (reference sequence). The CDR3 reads CASSPGQVLPSNQPQHF. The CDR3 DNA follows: TGTGCCAGCAGTCCGGGACAGGTCCTTCCTAGCAATCAGCCCCAGCATTTT.

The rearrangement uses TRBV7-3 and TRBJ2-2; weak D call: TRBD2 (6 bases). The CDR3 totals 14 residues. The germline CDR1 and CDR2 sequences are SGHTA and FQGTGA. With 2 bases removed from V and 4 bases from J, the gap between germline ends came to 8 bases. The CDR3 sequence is CASSLGGVTGELFF. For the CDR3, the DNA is TGTGCCAGCAGCTTAGGAGGGGTCACCGGGGAGCTGTTTTTT.

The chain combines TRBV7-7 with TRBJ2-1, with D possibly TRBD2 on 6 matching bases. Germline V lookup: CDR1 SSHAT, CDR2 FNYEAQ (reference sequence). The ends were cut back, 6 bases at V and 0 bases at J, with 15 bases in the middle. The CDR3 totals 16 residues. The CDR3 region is CASSSRDSPSYNEQFF. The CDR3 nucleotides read TGTGCCAGCAGTTCCCGGGACTCCCCCTCCTACAATGAGCAGTTCTTC.

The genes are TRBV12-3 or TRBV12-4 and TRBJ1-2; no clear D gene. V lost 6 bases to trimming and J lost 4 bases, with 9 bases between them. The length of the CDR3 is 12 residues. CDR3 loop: CASRGRIYGYTF. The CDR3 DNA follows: TGTGCCAGCAGGGGCCGAATCTATGGCTACACCTTC.

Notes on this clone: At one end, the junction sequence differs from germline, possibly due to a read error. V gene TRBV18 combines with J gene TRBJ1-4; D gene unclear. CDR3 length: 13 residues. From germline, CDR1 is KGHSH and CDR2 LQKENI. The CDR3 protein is CASSSSGNEKLLF. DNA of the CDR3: TGTGCCAGCTCCAGCAGCGGTAATGAAAAACTGCTTTTT.

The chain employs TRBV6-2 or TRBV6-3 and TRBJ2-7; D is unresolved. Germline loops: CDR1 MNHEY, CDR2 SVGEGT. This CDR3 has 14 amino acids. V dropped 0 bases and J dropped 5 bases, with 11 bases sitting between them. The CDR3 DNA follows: TGTGCCAGCAGTTACTCTAGGAGTAGTGACGAGCAGTACTTC. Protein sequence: CASSYSRSSDEQYF.

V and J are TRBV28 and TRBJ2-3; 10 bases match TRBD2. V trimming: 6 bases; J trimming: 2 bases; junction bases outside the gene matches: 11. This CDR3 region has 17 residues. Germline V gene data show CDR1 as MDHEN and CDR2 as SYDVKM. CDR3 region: CASSPPRTSGPTDTQYF. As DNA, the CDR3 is TGTGCCAGCAGCCCACCAAGGACTAGCGGCCCCACAGATACGCAGTATTTT.

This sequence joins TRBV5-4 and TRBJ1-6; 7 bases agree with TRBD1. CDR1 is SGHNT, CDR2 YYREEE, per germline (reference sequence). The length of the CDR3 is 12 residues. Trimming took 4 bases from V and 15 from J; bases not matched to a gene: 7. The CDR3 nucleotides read TGTGCCAGCAGCCGGGACAGCCGATTCCTCCACTTT. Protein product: CASSRDSRFLHF.

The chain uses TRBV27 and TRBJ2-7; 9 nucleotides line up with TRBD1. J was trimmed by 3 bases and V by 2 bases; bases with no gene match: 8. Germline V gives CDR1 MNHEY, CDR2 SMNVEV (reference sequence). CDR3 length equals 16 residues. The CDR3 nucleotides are TGTGCCAGCAGTTTAAACCGGGACAGGGACAACTACGAGCAGTACTTC. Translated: CASSLNRDRDNYEQYF.

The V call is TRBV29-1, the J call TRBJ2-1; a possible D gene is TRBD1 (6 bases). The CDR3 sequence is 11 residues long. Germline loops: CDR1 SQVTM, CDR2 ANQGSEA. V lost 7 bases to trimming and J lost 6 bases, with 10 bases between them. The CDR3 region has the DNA TGCAGCGGCGCCAGGGGCAATGAGCAGTTCTTC. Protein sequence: CSGARGNEQFF.

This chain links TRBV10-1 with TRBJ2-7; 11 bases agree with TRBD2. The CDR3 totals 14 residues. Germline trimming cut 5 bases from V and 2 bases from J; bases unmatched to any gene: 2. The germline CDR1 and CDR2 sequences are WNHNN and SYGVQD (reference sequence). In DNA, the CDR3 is TGCGCCAGCAGTCCGGGACTAGCGGCCTACGAGCAGTACTTC. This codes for CASSPGLAAYEQYF.